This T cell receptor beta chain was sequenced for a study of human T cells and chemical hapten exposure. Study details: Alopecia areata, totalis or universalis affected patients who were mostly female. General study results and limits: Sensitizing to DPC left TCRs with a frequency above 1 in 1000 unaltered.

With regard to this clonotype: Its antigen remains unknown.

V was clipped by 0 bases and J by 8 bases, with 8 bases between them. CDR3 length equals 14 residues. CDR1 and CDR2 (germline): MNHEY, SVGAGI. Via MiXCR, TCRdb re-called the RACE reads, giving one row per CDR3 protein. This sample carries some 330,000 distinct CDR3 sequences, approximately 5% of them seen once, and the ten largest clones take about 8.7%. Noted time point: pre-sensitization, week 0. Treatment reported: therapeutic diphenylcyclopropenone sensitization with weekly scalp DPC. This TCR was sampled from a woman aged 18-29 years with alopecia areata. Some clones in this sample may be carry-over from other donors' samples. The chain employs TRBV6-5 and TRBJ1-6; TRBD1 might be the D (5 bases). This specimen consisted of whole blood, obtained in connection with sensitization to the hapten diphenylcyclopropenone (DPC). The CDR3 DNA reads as TGTGCCAGCAGTTACTCCGGGACGTATTCACCCCTCCACTTT. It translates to CASSYSGTYSPLHF.